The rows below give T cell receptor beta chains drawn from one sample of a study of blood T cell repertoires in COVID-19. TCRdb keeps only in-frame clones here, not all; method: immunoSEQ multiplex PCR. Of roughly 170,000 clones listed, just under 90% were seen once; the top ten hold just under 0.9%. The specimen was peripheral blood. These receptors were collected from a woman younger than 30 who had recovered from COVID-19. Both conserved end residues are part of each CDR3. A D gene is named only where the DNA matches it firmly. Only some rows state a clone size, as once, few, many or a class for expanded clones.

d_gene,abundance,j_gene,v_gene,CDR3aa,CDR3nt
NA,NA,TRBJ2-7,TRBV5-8,CASSLVREQYF,TGTGCCAGCAGCTTGGTAAGAGAACAGTACTTC
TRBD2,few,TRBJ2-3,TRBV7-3,CASSLAGGRTDTQYF,TGTGCCAGCAGCTTAGCGGGAGGCCGCACAGATACGCAGTATTTT
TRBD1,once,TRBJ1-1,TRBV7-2,CASSLALTGESTEAFF,TGTGCCAGCAGCTTAGCGCTGACAGGGGAGAGCACTGAAGCTTTCTTT
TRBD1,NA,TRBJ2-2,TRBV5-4,CASSPTGTGPTGELFF,TGTGCCAGCAGCCCCACCGGGACAGGGCCGACCGGGGAGCTGTTTTTT
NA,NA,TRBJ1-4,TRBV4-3,CASSQDPVPAPGELFF,TGCGCCAGCAGCCAAGATCCGGTCCCGGCCCCGGGGGAACTGTTTTTT
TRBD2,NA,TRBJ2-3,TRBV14,CASSRGLAGVSDTQYF,TGTGCCAGCAGCCGAGGACTAGCGGGAGTGTCAGATACGCAGTATTTT
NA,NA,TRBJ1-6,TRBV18,CASSPIGNPSYNSPLHF,TGTGCCAGCTCACCAATCGGGAACCCCTCCTATAATTCACCCCTCCACTTT
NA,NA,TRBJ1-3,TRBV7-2,CASSLGLSGNTIYF,TGTGCCAGCAGCTTAGGACTCTCTGGAAACACCATATATTTT
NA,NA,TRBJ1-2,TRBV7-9,CASSFPFQGSYGYTF,TGTGCCAGCAGCTTCCCCTTCCAGGGGAGCTATGGCTACACCTTC
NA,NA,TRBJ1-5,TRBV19,CASSIFGGSHQPQHF,TGTGCCAGTAGTATATTCGGAGGTTCACATCAGCCCCAGCATTTT
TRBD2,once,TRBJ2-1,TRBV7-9,CASSFRRGGRDNEQFF,TGTGCCAGCAGCTTCAGACGGGGGGGTAGGGACAATGAGCAGTTCTTC
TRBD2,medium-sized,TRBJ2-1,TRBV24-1,CATSDHQAGDVHEQFF,TGTGCCACCAGTGACCATCAAGCGGGAGACGTCCATGAGCAGTTCTTC
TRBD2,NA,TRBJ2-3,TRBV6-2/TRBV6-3,CASSYSPFSGRAGPGTDTQYF,TGTGCCAGCAGTTACTCCCCATTCTCCGGGAGGGCCGGACCTGGCACAGATACGCAGTATTTT
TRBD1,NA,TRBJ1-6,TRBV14,CASSAWTGRGSPLHF,TGTGCCAGCAGCGCGTGGACAGGAAGAGGTTCACCCCTCCACTTT
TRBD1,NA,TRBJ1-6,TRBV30,CAWSVRTGDSPLHF,TGTGCCTGGAGTGTACGGACAGGGGATTCACCCCTCCACTTT
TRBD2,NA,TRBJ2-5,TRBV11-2,CASSTSSGSGTQYF,TGTGCCAGCAGCACCTCTAGCGGGAGTGGGACCCAGTACTTC
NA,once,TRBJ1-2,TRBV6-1,CASSENNNYGYTF,TGTGCCAGCAGTGAAAACAATAACTATGGCTACACCTTC
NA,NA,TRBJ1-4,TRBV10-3,CAISDLPGTTNEKLFF,TGTGCCATCAGTGACCTCCCTGGCACAACTAATGAAAAACTGTTTTTT
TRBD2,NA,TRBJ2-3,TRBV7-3,CASSLPRLAGDTQYF,TGTGCCAGCAGCTTACCGAGACTAGCGGGAGATACGCAGTATTTT
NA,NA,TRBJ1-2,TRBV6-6,CASSADRLAHGYTF,TGTGCCAGCAGTGCTGACCGACTCGCCCATGGCTACACCTTC
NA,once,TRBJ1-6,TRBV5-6,CASSFARQTYNSPLHF,TGTGCCAGCAGCTTCGCTAGGCAAACCTATAATTCACCCCTCCACTTT
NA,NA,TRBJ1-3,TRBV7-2,CASSLVAWGNTIYF,TGTGCCAGCAGCTTAGTAGCCTGGGGAAACACCATATATTTT
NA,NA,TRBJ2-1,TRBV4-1,CASRSARDNEQFF,TGCGCCAGCAGGTCGGCCAGGGACAATGAGCAGTTCTTC
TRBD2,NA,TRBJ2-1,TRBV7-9,CASSPPGLAGGAEQFF,TGTGCCAGCAGCCCCCCCGGACTAGCGGGAGGGGCTGAGCAGTTCTTC
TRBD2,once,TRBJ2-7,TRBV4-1,CASSQDVGLAGGYEQYF,TGCGCCAGCAGCCAAGATGTGGGGCTAGCGGGGGGCTACGAGCAGTACTTC
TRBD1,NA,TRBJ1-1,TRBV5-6,CASSFRDSARGTEAFF,TGTGCCAGCAGCTTTCGGGACAGCGCCCGGGGCACTGAAGCTTTCTTT
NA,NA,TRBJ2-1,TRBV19,CASSIDGSGGAYNEQFF,TGTGCCAGTAGTATAGACGGGAGCGGAGGAGCCTACAATGAGCAGTTCTTC
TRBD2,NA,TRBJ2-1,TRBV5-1,CASSFRATSGGTSSYNEQFF,TGCGCCAGCAGCTTCCGCGCGACTAGCGGGGGGACGAGCTCCTACAATGAGCAGTTCTTC